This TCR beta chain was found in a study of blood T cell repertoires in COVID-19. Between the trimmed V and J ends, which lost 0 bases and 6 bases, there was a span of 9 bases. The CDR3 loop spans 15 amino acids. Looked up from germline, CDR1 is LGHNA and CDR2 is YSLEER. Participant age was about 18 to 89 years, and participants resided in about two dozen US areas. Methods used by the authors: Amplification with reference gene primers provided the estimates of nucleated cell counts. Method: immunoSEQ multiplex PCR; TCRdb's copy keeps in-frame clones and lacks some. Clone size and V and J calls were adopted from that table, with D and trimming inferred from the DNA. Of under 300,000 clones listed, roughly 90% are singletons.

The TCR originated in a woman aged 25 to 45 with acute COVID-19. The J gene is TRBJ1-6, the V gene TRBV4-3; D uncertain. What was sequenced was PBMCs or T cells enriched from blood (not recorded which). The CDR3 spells CASSQDTVRNSPLHF. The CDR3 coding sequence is TGCGCCAGCAGCCAAGATACGGTCCGTAATTCACCCCTCCACTTT.